Listed here is a single T cell receptor beta chain. These data belong to a study of blood T cell repertoires in COVID-19. Overall study context: T cells, B-cell-depleted T cells, or PBMCs supplied cDNA or gDNA.

Trimming removed 0 bases from V and 6 bases from J, with 6 bases in between. The CDR3 length is 12 residues. Germline V gene data show CDR1 as MNHNY and CDR2 as SVGAGI (reference sequence). In the authors' methods: Reference gene primer amplification yielded estimated nucleated cell counts. Data came from immunoSEQ multiplex PCR; TCRdb stores just in-frame clones and leaves some out. V and J calls and clone size are copied from that table; D and trimming were computed from the DNA. Among about 88,000 clones listed, roughly 90% were seen once. V is TRBV6-6 and J is TRBJ2-7; D is possibly TRBD1 (6 bases). What was sequenced was peripheral blood. This TCR came from a male donor with acute or convalescent COVID-19. The CDR3 loop reads CASSYSDSEQYF. The CDR3 bases are TGTGCCAGCAGTTACTCGGACAGCGAGCAGTACTTC.